A selection of T cell receptor beta chains follows, all from one sample in a study of identical twins. In TCRdb, the 5' RACE reads were re-called with MiXCR into one record per CDR3 protein. This table holds around 480,000 distinct CDR3 sequences, approximately 15% found once. The data also belong to a second study, concerning yellow fever vaccine responses in identical twins.

What was sequenced was CD4+ T cells sorted from blood. The receptor set was obtained from a young woman in good health. Each CDR3 is given with its conserved first and last residue. The D gene is left open where the match is weak. Clone size, where shown, is once, few, many, or a class for clones that have expanded.

>few|TRBV24-1|TRBJ2-4|.
TGTGCCACCAGTGATTCAAGACTGGGAAATATAGCCAAAAACATTCAGTACTTC
CATSDSRLGNIAKNIQYF
>few|TRBV6-2/TRBV6-3|TRBJ2-1|TRBD2
TGTGCCAGCAGCTCCAGCGGGGGTGCCCCCAATGAGCAGTTCTTC
CASSSSGGAPNEQFF
>.|TRBV15|TRBJ2-5|TRBD1
TGTGCCACCAGCAGAGATCAAGGACAGGGGAACCAACAAGAGACCCAGTACTTC
CATSRDQGQGNQQETQYF
>.|TRBV20-1|TRBJ2-2|.
TGCAGTGCCCCGGGGGACGCCGGGGAGCTGTTTTTT
CSAPGDAGELFF
>many|TRBV29-1|TRBJ2-2|TRBD2
TGCAGCGTCCAGTTAGCGGGGGGCACCGGGGAGCTGTTTTTT
CSVQLAGGTGELFF
>.|TRBV28|TRBJ1-2|TRBD1
TGTGCCAGCAGTTCGCGCCTTTCGGGACAGCGACACTATGGCTACACCTTC
CASSSRLSGQRHYGYTF
>few|TRBV6-5|TRBJ2-2|TRBD1
TGTGCCAGCAGTTACCCGACAGGGACCTCGAACACCGGGGAGCTGTTTTTT
CASSYPTGTSNTGELFF
>many|TRBV2|TRBJ2-2|TRBD2
TGTGCCAGCAGTGGACTAGCGGGGGTACTGAACACCGGGGAGCTGTTTTTT
CASSGLAGVLNTGELFF
>few|TRBV2|TRBJ2-7|.
TGTGCCAGCAATCGGGACGGACCAGGGGAGCAGTACTTC
CASNRDGPGEQYF
>.|TRBV18|TRBJ2-1|.
TGTGCCAGCTCACCGCAACAGACTAGAAACAATGAGCAGTTCTTC
CASSPQQTRNNEQFF
>few|TRBV7-2|TRBJ2-2|.
TGTGCCAGCAGCTCCAAGGGGGTCAACCCCACCGGGGAGCTGTTTTTT
CASSSKGVNPTGELFF
>many|TRBV5-1|TRBJ2-7|.
TGCGCCAGCAGCTTGGGGGCTGGTCGACTACTCGACTACGAGCAGTACTTC
CASSLGAGRLLDYEQYF
>many|TRBV29-1|TRBJ2-7|.
TGCAGCGTTGAGGGCATGAGACGGGGAAGCGACTACGAGCAGTACTTC
CSVEGMRRGSDYEQYF
>few|TRBV29-1|TRBJ2-6|.
TGCAGCGTCGTTAGACAAGGGGACTCTGGGGCCAACGTCCTGACTTTC
CSVVRQGDSGANVLTF
>many|TRBV12-3/TRBV12-4|TRBJ1-6|.
TGTGCCAGCAGTTTTGAGTACGGGAATTCACCCCTCCACTTT
CASSFEYGNSPLHF
>few|TRBV12-3/TRBV12-4|TRBJ2-2|.
TGTGCCAGCAGTACCCGACAGCCACATACCGGGGAGCTGTTTTTT
CASSTRQPHTGELFF
>few|TRBV7-2|TRBJ1-4|TRBD1
TGTGCCAGCAGCCTACAGGGACAGGGAGATGAAAAACTGTTTTTT
CASSLQGQGDEKLFF
>few|TRBV6-2/TRBV6-3|TRBJ2-7|TRBD2
TGTGCCAGCAGTCTAGCGGGAGGGATCTCCTACGAGCAGTACTTC
CASSLAGGISYEQYF
>few|TRBV9|TRBJ1-4|.
TGTGCCAGCAGCCTCTCTTACGGATTAACTAATGAAAAACTGTTTTTT
CASSLSYGLTNEKLFF
>many|TRBV12-3/TRBV12-4|TRBJ2-1|TRBD2
TGTGCCAGCAGTTTAGGCGGGGGGGTATACAATGAGCAGTTCTTC
CASSLGGGVYNEQFF
>.|TRBV6-2/TRBV6-3|TRBJ2-7|TRBD1
TGTGCCAGCAGTTACAGGACAGGGACCGGCGAGCAGTACTTC
CASSYRTGTGEQYF
>.|TRBV29-1|TRBJ2-5|.
TGCAGCGGGGTGGGGTTTGAGGAGACCCAGTACTTC
CSGVGFEETQYF
>.|TRBV20-1|TRBJ2-5|TRBD2
TGCAGTGCTAGATTAAGCGGGGGAACTCAAGAGACCCAGTACTTC
CSARLSGGTQETQYF